The clone carrying this T cell receptor beta chain was observed a few times. A quantity of roughly 0.5 to 1 ug RNA underwent reverse transcription using random hexamers. TCRdb recomputed calls from the immunoSEQ multiplex PCR reads with MiXCR, one row per CDR3 protein. This sample carries approximately 180,000 distinct CDR3 sequences, 90% to 95% of them seen once, and the ten largest clones take over 0.075%. The data were taken from a study of CD8 T cells in Susac syndrome. Germline CDR1 is ENHRY and CDR2 is SYGVKD. The J segment lost 1 base and the V segment lost 6 bases, leaving 11 bases of the junction unmatched. CDR3 length equals 16 residues.

The sequenced material came from CD4+ T cells from PBMCs. This TCR derives from a human donor with Susac syndrome. The chain has TRBV10-3 and TRBJ2-5, with TRBD2 matching over 7 bases. The DNA for the CDR3 is TGTGCCATCAGCTTCGTCGGGGGGACCACCCAAGAGACCCAGTACTTC. Translating gives CAISFVGGTTQETQYF.